This TCR beta chain was recovered during a study of blood T cell repertoires in COVID-19. The CDR3 loop spans 14 amino acids. Germline CDR1 and CDR2: MDHEN and SYDVKM. Trimming took 8 bases from V and 2 from J, leaving 13 bases between them. Assay: immunoSEQ multiplex PCR; the TCRdb copy retains only in-frame clones and omits some. Here the sample spans under 200,000 clones, approximately 90% being singletons. Seattle's cohort entered during active infection and was followed longitudinally. The sequencing sample was made of peripheral blood. This clonotype was obtained from a young man with COVID-19, enrolled during active disease. The chain uses TRBV28 and TRBJ1-3; D uncertain. The CDR3 sequence: CASLEGGTGNTIYF. The CDR3 bases are TGTGCCAGCCTCGAGGGAGGGACTGGAAACACCATATATTTT.